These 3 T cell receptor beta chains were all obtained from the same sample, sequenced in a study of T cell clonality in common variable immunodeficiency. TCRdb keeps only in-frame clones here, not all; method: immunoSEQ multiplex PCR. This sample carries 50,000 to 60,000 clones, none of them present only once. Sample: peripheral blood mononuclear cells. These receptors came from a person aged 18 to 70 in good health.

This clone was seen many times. The CDR3 sequence: CSARATGSETQYF. Partial CDR3 DNA: TGCAGTGCTAGAGCGACAGGTTCAGAGACC. The J gene is TRBJ2-5, the V gene TRBV20-1; D might be TRBD1 (6 bases). Read sequence stops 3 residues before the CDR3 end, and the germline J gene provides the missing end. V lost 1 base and J 4 bases, leaving 10 bases between the germline ends. The CDR3 has 13 amino acids. Germline V gene lookup returns CDR1 DFQATT and CDR2 SNEGSKA (reference sequence).

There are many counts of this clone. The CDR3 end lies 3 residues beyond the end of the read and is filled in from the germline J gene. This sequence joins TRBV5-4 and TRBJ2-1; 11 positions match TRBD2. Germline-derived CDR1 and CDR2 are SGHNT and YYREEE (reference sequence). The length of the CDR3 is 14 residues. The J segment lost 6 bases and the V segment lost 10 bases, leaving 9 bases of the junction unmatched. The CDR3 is CARGLAGGANEQFF. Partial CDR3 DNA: TGTGCCCGAGGTCTAGCGGGAGGTGCCAATGAG.

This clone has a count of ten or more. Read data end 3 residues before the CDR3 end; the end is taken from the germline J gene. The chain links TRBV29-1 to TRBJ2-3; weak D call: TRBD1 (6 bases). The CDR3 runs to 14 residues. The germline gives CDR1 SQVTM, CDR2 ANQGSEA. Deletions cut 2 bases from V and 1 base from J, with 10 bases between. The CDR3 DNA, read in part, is TGCAGCGTTGAAACAGGGCATGGCACAGATACG. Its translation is CSVETGHGTDT. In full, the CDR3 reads CSVETGHGTDTQYF.